What follows are 18 T cell receptor beta chains derived from one specimen sequenced in a study of blood T cell repertoires in COVID-19. Using immunoSEQ multiplex PCR, the repertoire was profiled, and TCRdb retains in-frame clones only, with some absent. Seen here are over 85,000 clones, around nine tenths observed once, and the top ten hold 4% to 5.5%. Sequenced sample: peripheral blood. Source of these receptors: a man aged 35-49 years with acute or convalescent COVID-19.

V gene TRBV6-2 or TRBV6-3 combines with J gene TRBJ2-7; a weak D match, TRBD1 (5 bases). V was shortened by 3 bases and J by 1 base, with 13 bases between the two germline ends. The CDR3 loop spans 15 amino acids. The germline gives CDR1 MNHEY, CDR2 SVGEGT. CDR3 bases: TGTGCCAGCAGTTATCCGTCGACAGCATCCTACGAGCAGTACTTC. Translation: CASSYPSTASYEQYF.

The CDR3 region has the DNA TGTGCCAGCAGCCTCTTTCAGGGGACGACCGGGGAGCTGTTTTTT. Its translation is CASSLFQGTTGELFF. V gene TRBV6-5 combines with J gene TRBJ2-2; D might be TRBD1 (6 bases). The germline V and J ends were trimmed by 6 bases and 5 bases, with 16 bases remaining between them. The germline gives CDR1 MNHEY, CDR2 SVGAGI. The CDR3 is 15 amino acids.

The V call is TRBV5-1, the J call TRBJ2-2; 8 nucleotides line up with TRBD1. CDR3 length: 15 residues. Looked up from germline, CDR1 is SGHRS and CDR2 is YFSETQ. V dropped 4 bases and J dropped 3; count of bases not matched to a gene: 5. The CDR3 region has the DNA TGCGCCAGCAGCATCAACAGGGGGGACACCGGGGAGCTGTTTTTT. Amino acids: CASSINRGDTGELFF.

V gene TRBV6-5 combines with J gene TRBJ1-5; D is unclear. Trimming removed 9 bases from V and 4 bases from J, with 10 bases in between. The CDR3 totals 12 residues. Germline loops: CDR1 MNHEY, CDR2 SVGAGI. The CDR3 DNA is TGTGCCAGTAAGAGTCCGAATCAGCCCCAGCATTTT. This translates into CASKSPNQPQHF.

The CDR3 DNA reads as TGTGCCAGCAGTGAAGCCCGAGGTCTCCAAGAGACCCAGTACTTC. Translating it yields CASSEARGLQETQYF. V usage is TRBV6-1 and J usage is TRBJ2-5; D is uncertain. The length of the CDR3 is 15 residues. V was pared by 0 bases and J by 1 base, with 9 bases between. Germline loops: CDR1 MNHNS, CDR2 SASEGT.

This chain links TRBV5-6 with TRBJ1-3; no definite D call. The CDR3 runs 12 residues. With 0 bases removed from V and 8 bases from J, the gap between germline ends came to 6 bases. Germline V gives CDR1 SGHDT, CDR2 YYEEEE. In DNA, the CDR3 is TGTGCCAGCAGCTTGGGCGTGGACACCATATATTTT. It encodes CASSLGVDTIYF.

V is TRBV6-5 and J is TRBJ1-6; 12 nucleotides match TRBD1. The length of the CDR3 is 15 residues. The ends lost 6 bases at V and 9 bases at J; junction bases unmatched: 6. Germline-derived CDR1 and CDR2 are MNHEY and SVGAGI. CDR3 sequence (DNA): TGTGCCAGCAGGGGGACAGGGGGCTCGAGTTCACCCCTCCACTTT. It yields the protein CASRGTGGSSSPLHF.

The V gene is TRBV28, the J gene TRBJ2-3; 13 positions match TRBD2. CDR3 size: 16 residues. Germline V gene lookup returns CDR1 MDHEN and CDR2 SYDVKM. V shed 5 bases, J shed 3 bases, and the junction held 5 bases outside the gene matches. The CDR3 coding sequence is TGTGCCAGCAGTCTAACTAGCGGGGGGGCAACAGATACGCAGTATTTT. Residues: CASSLTSGGATDTQYF.

The J gene is TRBJ1-2, the V gene TRBV6-1; a possible D gene is TRBD1 (5 bases). The CDR3 sequence is 13 residues long. Per germline, CDR1 MNHNS and CDR2 SASEGT. V gave up 0 bases and J gave up 8 bases, with 10 bases separating them. The CDR3 DNA sequence: TGTGCCAGCAGTGAAGCCATGGGGGGGGGCTACACCTTC. It specifies CASSEAMGGGYTF.

The rearrangement links TRBV7-2 to TRBJ2-4; 7 nucleotides line up with TRBD2. V shed 3 bases and J 8 bases; nucleotides not matched to a gene: 4. Looked up from germline, CDR1 is SGHTA and CDR2 is FQGNSA. The CDR3 spans 13 residues. The DNA of the CDR3 is TGTGCCAGCAGCTTGGGAGGGGTCGACATTCAGTACTTC. Translating it yields CASSLGGVDIQYF.

This clone was seen more than once but under ten times. The chain uses TRBV6-6 and TRBJ2-2, with D possibly being TRBD2 (6 bases). Germline CDR1 and CDR2: MNHNY and SVGAGI (reference sequence). With 7 bases removed from V and 1 base from J, the gap between germline ends came to 7 bases. CDR3 length: 13 amino acids. The CDR3 loop is CASKAGNTGELFF. CDR3 nucleotides: TGTGCCAGCAAAGCGGGGAACACCGGGGAGCTGTTTTTT.

V is TRBV7-6 and J is TRBJ1-1; the D gene is possibly TRBD1 (5 bases). Germline V CDR1 and CDR2: SGHVS, FNYEAQ. V was pared by 5 bases and J by 5 bases, with 18 bases between. This CDR3 has 15 residues. Written as DNA, the CDR3 is TGTGCCAGCAGCCTAAACCCAGGGCCTCCGACTGAAGCTTTCTTT. Translated: CASSLNPGPPTEAFF.

The V and J genes are TRBV19 and TRBJ1-5; 7 nucleotides align to TRBD1. Germline CDR1 LNHDA, CDR2 SQIVND (reference sequence). The CDR3 has 13 amino acids. V gave up 9 bases and J gave up 3 bases; unmatched junction bases: 5. CDR3 sequence: CASAGQINQPQHF. The CDR3 DNA reads TGTGCCAGCGCGGGACAGATCAATCAGCCCCAGCATTTT.

This chain joins TRBV10-2 and TRBJ1-5; D perhaps matches TRBD1 (6 bases). The germline V gene encodes CDR1 WSHSY and CDR2 SAAADI. V was cut by 2 bases and J by 5 bases, with 10 bases left in between. This CDR3 contains 14 residues. The CDR3 DNA reads TGCGCCAGCAGTGAGAGGGCAGGGGATCAGCCCCAGCATTTT. It translates to CASSERAGDQPQHF.

Comments on this clone: Additional DNA sequences in this sample encode the identical CDR3. This chain connects TRBV5-1 to TRBJ2-3; no definite D call. The CDR3 runs to 11 residues. Trimming cost V 3 bases and J 5 bases, with 4 bases left between them. Germline V gene sequence: CDR1 SGHRS, CDR2 YFSETQ. CDR3: CASSSGDTQYF. CDR3 bases: TGCGCCAGCAGCTCGGGAGATACGCAGTATTTT.

V and J are TRBV30 and TRBJ1-1, with D unresolved. Deletions cut 4 bases from V and 0 bases from J, with 9 bases between. The CDR3 covers 13 residues. Per germline, CDR1 GTSNPN and CDR2 SVGIG (reference sequence). CDR3 sequence reads: CAWILEMNTEAFF. CDR3 coding DNA: TGTGCCTGGATCTTGGAGATGAACACTGAAGCTTTCTTT. Filled out from reference TRBV30 and TRBJ1-1, the complete variable domain reads SQTIHQWPATLVQPVGSPLSLECTVEGTSNPNLYWYRQAAGRGLQLLFYSVGIGQISSEVPQNLSASRPQDRQFILSSKKLLLSDSGFYLCAWILEMNTEAFFGQGTRLTVV.

This chain joins TRBV3-1 (or the pseudogene TRBV3-2) and TRBJ2-7, with no clear D. This CDR3 has 14 amino acids. V dropped 4 bases and J dropped 1 base, with 11 bases sitting between them. Germline CDR1 and CDR2: LGHDT and YNNKEL (reference sequence). CDR3 protein: CASSPLAGSYEQYF. CDR3 coding DNA: TGTGCCAGCAGCCCCCTGGCAGGTTCCTACGAGCAGTACTTC.

V usage is TRBV24-1 and J usage is TRBJ1-2; TRBD1 aligns across 7 bases. J gave up 2 bases and V 3 bases, and 8 bases lay outside the gene matches. Germline loops: CDR1 KGHDR, CDR2 SFDVKD. This CDR3 region has 16 residues. The CDR3 DNA reads as TGTGCCACCAGTGATGGGCCGGGGACAGACAACTATGGCTACACCTTC. Encoded protein: CATSDGPGTDNYGYTF.